These 11 T cell receptor beta chains were all obtained from the same sample, sequenced in a study of OX40 agonist ivuxolimab in advanced cancers. Produced via immunoSEQ multiplex PCR; TCRdb's table is partial and in-frame only. Of about 69,000 clones listed, roughly nine tenths are singletons. This sample comprised CD4+ or CD8+ T cells sorted from blood, obtained in a trial of the OX40 agonist ivuxolimab. The receptors derive from an adult with an advanced solid tumor such as melanoma, head and neck, liver or kidney cancer.

This chain links TRBV7-2 with TRBJ2-1; 8 nucleotides line up with TRBD2. The CDR3 extends over 15 amino acids. Trimming cost V 2 bases and J 4 bases; bases outside gene matches: 4. Germline V gives CDR1 SGHTA, CDR2 FQGNSA. CDR3 sequence reads: CASSLQAGEYNEQFF. For the CDR3, the DNA is TGTGCCAGCAGCTTACAAGCGGGAGAATACAATGAGCAGTTCTTC.

The V call is TRBV4-2, the J call TRBJ2-1; TRBD1 agrees at 9 bases. CDR1 is LGHNA and CDR2 is YNFKEQ in the germline V gene. The V and J ends lost 1 base and 2 bases, in that order; junction bases with no gene match: 6. The CDR3 is 17 amino acids. The CDR3: CASSQGDRVIAYNEQFF. The CDR3 DNA sequence: TGTGCCAGCAGCCAAGGGGACAGGGTGATCGCCTACAATGAGCAGTTCTTC.

A note on this clone: Within the sample, other DNA sequences also encode this same CDR3. This rearrangement joins TRBV19 to TRBJ2-7; the D call may be TRBD1 or TRBD2 (5 bases each). The length of the CDR3 is 14 residues. Germline V gives CDR1 LNHDA, CDR2 SQIVND (reference sequence). The ends were cut back, 3 bases at V and 1 base at J, with 10 bases in the middle. Written as DNA, the CDR3 is TGTGCCAGTAGTATTCGGGGCAGTTCCTACGAGCAGTACTTC. It codes for CASSIRGSSYEQYF.

Here the CDR3 reads CASSTRNEAFF. In DNA form, the CDR3 reads TGTGCCAGCAGTACACGAAATGAAGCTTTCTTT. This chain links TRBV28 with TRBJ1-1; no clear D gene. The CDR3 has 11 amino acids. Germline lookup yields CDR1 MDHEN and CDR2 SYDVKM. Trimming shortened V by 5 bases and J by 7 bases, and 8 bases separated the two germline ends. Drawing the rest from reference TRBV28 and TRBJ1-1, the complete variable domain is DVKVTQSSRYLVKRTGEKVFLECVQDMDHENMFWYRQDPGLGLRLIYFSYDVKMKEKGDIPEGYSVSREKKERFSLILESASTNQTSMYLCASSTRNEAFFGQGTRLTVV.

CDR3 in amino acids: CASSLNTEAFF. Written as DNA, the CDR3 is TGTGCCAGCTCCCTGAACACTGAAGCTTTCTTT. The genes are TRBV18 and TRBJ1-1; no definite D call. The CDR3 covers 11 residues. Germline V lookup: CDR1 KGHSH, CDR2 LQKENI. V dropped 6 bases and J dropped 0 bases, with 2 bases sitting between them.

This rearrangement joins TRBV6-1 to TRBJ1-2; D is possibly TRBD1 (6 bases). CDR1 MNHNS and CDR2 SASEGT come from the germline V gene. Deletions cut 1 base from V and 4 bases from J, with 16 bases between. The CDR3 covers 16 residues. The CDR3 protein is CASSEESQGPSYGYTF. CDR3 coding DNA: TGTGCCAGCAGTGAAGAGTCCCAGGGGCCGTCCTATGGCTACACCTTC.

This chain uses TRBV28 with TRBJ1-1; D ambiguous. The V and J ends lost 1 base and 7 bases respectively, with 10 bases between them. The germline V gene has CDR1 MDHEN and CDR2 SYDVKM. CDR3 length: 13 residues. The CDR3 region is CASSLYDRDEAFF. The DNA for the CDR3 is TGTGCCAGCAGTTTATATGATAGGGATGAAGCTTTCTTT.

The rearrangement links TRBV5-5 to TRBJ2-1; 12 bases are a match to TRBD2. The V gene's germline CDR1 is SGHKS and CDR2 YYEKEE (reference sequence). V dropped 0 bases and J dropped 7; count of bases not matched to a gene: 2. The CDR3 is 15 residues long. CDR3 protein: CASSLATSGGNEQFF. CDR3 nucleotide sequence: TGTGCCAGCAGCTTGGCCACTAGCGGGGGGAATGAGCAGTTCTTC.

The chain links TRBV27 to TRBJ2-5; 7 bases are a match to TRBD2. Germline lookup yields CDR1 MNHEY and CDR2 SMNVEV (reference sequence). The length of the CDR3 is 14 residues. Trimming removed 6 bases from V and 2 bases from J; junction bases left unmatched: 6. The CDR3 nucleotides read TGTGCCAGCAGAACAACTAGCGTACAAGAGACCCAGTACTTC. Amino acid sequence: CASRTTSVQETQYF.

The J gene is TRBJ1-3, the V gene TRBV7-3; D uncertain. Germline V gene data show CDR1 as SGHTA and CDR2 as FQGTGA. The CDR3 is made up of 19 amino acids. Trimming removed 11 bases from V and 0 bases from J, with 29 bases in between. CDR3 residues: CAPAGVLFRSPSSGNTIYF. Written as DNA, the CDR3 is TGTGCCCCCGCCGGAGTACTTTTCAGATCCCCGTCCTCTGGAAACACCATATATTTT.

This clone was detected only once. This chain uses TRBV5-1 with TRBJ2-6; no reliable D call. V was clipped by 4 bases and J by 0 bases, with 5 bases between them. CDR1 and CDR2 (germline): SGHRS, YFSETQ. This CDR3 is built from 14 residues. CDR3 bases: TGCGCCAGCAGCGTTGGCTCTGGGGCCAACGTCCTGACTTTC. The encoded protein is CASSVGSGANVLTF.